This T cell receptor (beta chain) appears in the sequencing data of a study of cytomegalovirus exposure and HLA in healthy donors. This PCR relied on a set of 60 Vbeta primers and 13 Jbeta primers. Sequencing was performed with immunoSEQ multiplex PCR; in TCRdb, only in-frame clones are kept and a portion is missing. Seen here are more than 100,000 clones, roughly 80% observed once, and the top ten hold approximately 1.5%. Trimming at V came to 4 bases and at J to 5 bases, leaving 10 bases not matched to a gene. The CDR3 is 16 amino acids. Germline assignment: CDR1 MNHEY and CDR2 SVGAGI. Only a few counts were recorded for this clone.

Material: PBMCs. The chain is built from TRBV6-5 and TRBJ2-5, with TRBD1 matching 10 bases. This clonotype was obtained from a middle-aged man in good health and CMV-seronegative. CDR3 amino acids: CASSSLDRGIKETQYF. The CDR3 nucleotides read TGTGCCAGCAGTTCATTGGACAGGGGGATAAAGGAGACCCAGTACTTC.